The next 12 T cell receptor beta chains were all read from a single sample in a study of blood T cell repertoires in COVID-19. The protocol was immunoSEQ multiplex PCR, while the TCRdb copy is restricted to in-frame clones and leaves out a portion. The data contain about 280,000 clones, over 75% of them singletons. The source material was PBMCs or T cells enriched from blood (not recorded which). The receptors were sampled from a woman in her twenties or thirties who had recovered from COVID-19.

This clone has a handful of counts. The chain is built from TRBV6-5 and TRBJ2-5, with D perhaps TRBD1 (6 bases). Germline loops: CDR1 MNHEY, CDR2 SVGAGI. V was trimmed by 6 bases and J by 5 bases, leaving 19 bases between them. There are 15 residues in the CDR3. This CDR3 reads CASRQGRGLLETQYF. The CDR3 DNA reads as TGTGCCAGCAGACAGGGTCGGGGCCTCTTGGAGACCCAGTACTTC.

The rearrangement links TRBV18 to TRBJ2-4; 8 bases fit TRBD2. Germline trimming cut 6 bases from V and 4 bases from J; bases unmatched to any gene: 14. Germline V gene data show CDR1 as KGHSH and CDR2 as LQKENI. The CDR3 has 17 residues. The CDR3 spells CASSSLPGGPGKNIQYF. The CDR3 DNA reads TGTGCCAGCTCGAGTTTACCGGGAGGGCCTGGGAAAAACATTCAGTACTTC.

The chain employs TRBV7-2 and TRBJ1-2, with 8 nucleotides matching TRBD1. Germline V gene sequence: CDR1 SGHTA, CDR2 FQGNSA. The CDR3 has 15 residues. Losses at the gene ends were 2 bases for V and 7 bases for J; bases not matched to a gene: 9. The CDR3 here is CASSLSPGGSFGYTF. CDR3 bases: TGTGCCAGCAGCTTATCTCCAGGGGGCAGTTTTGGCTACACCTTC. Supplemented by reference TRBV7-2 and TRBJ1-2, the full variable domain reads GAGVSQSPSNKVTEKGKDVELRCDPISGHTALYWYRQSLGQGLEFLIYFQGNSAPDKSGLPSDRFSAERTGGSVSTLTIQRTQQEDSAVYLCASSLSPGGSFGYTFGSGTRLTVV.

V and J are TRBV7-8 and TRBJ1-2, with 9 nucleotides matching TRBD1. The CDR3 covers 16 residues. CDR1 is SGHVS and CDR2 is FQNEAQ in the germline V gene. V shed 4 bases, J shed 5 bases, and the junction held 11 bases outside the gene matches. The CDR3 nucleotides are TGTGCCAGCAGCTCCCCCGGGACAGGGCATGCTTATGGCTACACCTTC. Translation: CASSSPGTGHAYGYTF.

This clone appeared once. The chain couples TRBV18 to TRBJ2-7; TRBD1 might be the D (6 bases). Germline V CDR1 and CDR2: KGHSH, LQKENI. The CDR3 contains 13 residues. Trimming cost V 3 bases and J 5 bases, with 11 bases left between them. CDR3 residues: CASSPKQGHEQYF. Here the CDR3 DNA reads TGTGCCAGCTCACCTAAACAGGGACACGAGCAGTACTTC.

The J gene is TRBJ1-1, the V gene TRBV7-9, with 9 nucleotides matching TRBD1. Germline V lookup: CDR1 SEHNR, CDR2 FQNEAQ (reference sequence). The V and J ends lost 5 bases and 11 bases, in that order; junction bases with no gene match: 3. The CDR3 is 11 residues long. CDR3 DNA sequence: TGTGCCAGCAGCCCCGGGACAGGGGCTTTCTTT. Its protein is CASSPGTGAFF. The full variable domain, in which reference TRBV7-9 and TRBJ1-1 provide the parts outside the CDR3, is DTGVSQNPRHKITKRGQNVTFRCDPISEHNRLYWYRQTLGQGPEFLTYFQNEAQLEKSRLLSDRFSAERPKGSFSTLEIQRTEQGDSAMYLCASSPGTGAFFGQGTRLTVV.

V is TRBV10-3 and J is TRBJ1-1, with 9 bases lining up with TRBD1. The CDR3 extends over 17 amino acids. V shed 4 bases and J 0 bases; nucleotides not matched to a gene: 9. Per germline, CDR1 ENHRY and CDR2 SYGVKD. The CDR3 nucleotides are TGTGCCATCAGTGGTACAGGGGGCGGGCGCGTGAACACTGAAGCTTTCTTT. This encodes CAISGTGGGRVNTEAFF.

V is TRBV6-1 and J is TRBJ2-7; 8 bases agree with TRBD2. Germline CDR1 is MNHNS and CDR2 is SASEGT. This CDR3 region has 16 residues. Unmatched junction bases numbered 15, after V lost 3 bases and J lost 8 bases. Here the CDR3 reads CASSESPGGAYMKQYF. DNA of the CDR3: TGTGCCAGCAGTGAGTCCCCCGGGGGGGCCTATATGAAGCAGTACTTC.

As for this clone: An end of the junction differs from the germline gene, which may be a read error. This sequence joins TRBV6-5 and TRBJ2-1, with a weak D call TRBD2 (6 bases). The CDR3 extends over 14 amino acids. Germline-derived CDR1 and CDR2 are MNHEY and SVGAGI. CDR3 loop: CASSPNSGHKEQFF. The CDR3 nucleotides read TGTGCCAGCAGCCCCAATAGCGGACACAAAGAGCAGTTCTTC.

The chain recombines TRBV2 with TRBJ2-1; D is possibly TRBD2 (6 bases). V shed 8 bases and J shed 6 bases, with 8 bases lying between them. Germline V gene lookup returns CDR1 SNHLY and CDR2 FYNNEI. There are 11 residues in the CDR3. CDR3 loop: CASEGGNEQFF. CDR3 bases: TGTGCCAGCGAGGGAGGCAATGAGCAGTTCTTC.

The CDR3 DNA follows: TGTGCCAGCCGGGACAGGGGAGGTTACATTGGCTACACCTTC. It specifies CASRDRGGYIGYTF. The V gene is TRBV5-4, the J gene TRBJ1-2, with TRBD1 matching 10 bases. CDR3 length equals 14 residues. In germline, CDR1 is SGHNT, CDR2 YYREEE (reference sequence). Unmatched junction bases numbered 10, after V lost 7 bases and J lost 7 bases.

The CDR3 DNA reads as TGCGCCAGCAGTGAGTCGAGCGGGGCAGGGGAAGAGACCCAGTACTTC. This codes for CASSESSGAGEETQYF. The rearrangement links TRBV10-1 to TRBJ2-5; a weak D match, TRBD2 (7 bases). V lost 0 bases, J lost 3 bases, and 14 bases lay in between. Germline loops: CDR1 WNHNN, CDR2 SYGVQD (reference sequence). The length of the CDR3 is 16 residues.